These 9 T cell receptor beta chains were sequenced from one sample in a study of cytomegalovirus exposure and HLA in healthy donors (dated by TCRdb to about 2017). Receptors were amplified or captured by the immunoSEQ multiplex PCR assay. For the multiplex PCR, a mixture combining 60 forward primers for TCR Vbeta segments and 13 reverse primers for TCR Jbeta segments was used. TCRdb limited this immuneACCESS table to in-frame rearrangements with V and J called. A share of clones is missing; checked studies link under half to unresolved V genes, and the rest is unexplained. The table for this sample lists nearly 110,000 clones; roughly four fifths of them were counted only once. Clones ranked in the top ten supply 2% to 3% of the sample. Source material: PBMCs. The origin of the receptors is a man aged 18 to 29 in good health and CMV-seronegative.

The chain recombines TRBV4-2 with TRBJ2-3; 8 bases map to TRBD2. Germline assignment: CDR1 LGHNA and CDR2 YNFKEQ. With 0 bases clipped from V and 2 bases from J, the junction kept 4 bases outside the gene matches. The CDR3 is made up of 16 amino acids. The CDR3 protein is CASSQEGRGVTDTQYF. As DNA, the CDR3 is TGTGCCAGCAGCCAAGAGGGGCGGGGGGTCACAGATACGCAGTATTTT.

The chain's CDR3 is CASSVLGGRGTEAFF. For the CDR3, the DNA is TGTGCCAGCAGTGTGCTTGGAGGGAGAGGCACTGAAGCTTTCTTT. This sequence joins TRBV2 and TRBJ1-1; no reliable D call. Germline-derived CDR1 and CDR2 are SNHLY and FYNNEI. The V gene lost 4 bases and the J gene lost 4 bases, with 16 bases spanning the gap. The CDR3 runs to 15 residues.

The chain has TRBV5-8 and TRBJ1-2; a possible D gene is TRBD1 (5 bases). Germline CDR1 is SGHTS and CDR2 is YDEGEE. The length of the CDR3 is 14 residues. V was clipped by 10 bases and J by 7 bases, with 23 bases between them. The CDR3 region is CAARQGTLWGGYTF. CDR3 nucleotides: TGTGCCGCAAGGCAGGGAACCCTCTGGGGTGGCTACACCTTC.

The chain employs TRBV27 and TRBJ1-1; possibly TRBD1 for D (6 bases). V lost 4 bases, J lost 5 bases, and 14 bases lay in between. The CDR3 sequence is 14 residues long. Per the germline V gene, CDR1 is MNHEY and CDR2 is SMNVEV (reference sequence). The CDR3 DNA reads as TGTGCCAGCAGTTGGGGGCGAAGGGGGACTGAAGCTTTCTTT. Translation: CASSWGRRGTEAFF.

This clone has a single count. This chain connects TRBV27 to TRBJ1-3; 8 nucleotides agree with TRBD1. The V segment lost 8 bases and the J segment 0 bases; nucleotides outside the gene matches: 6. Per the germline V gene, CDR1 is MNHEY and CDR2 is SMNVEV (reference sequence). This CDR3 has 15 residues. CDR3 DNA sequence: TGTGCCAGCTCTGGGACAGGAGTCTCTGGAAACACCATATATTTT. Amino acid sequence: CASSGTGVSGNTIYF.

Here the CDR3 reads CASSSTGGAGYTF. The CDR3 DNA is TGTGCCAGCAGCTCGACAGGGGGCGCAGGCTACACCTTC. The V and J genes are TRBV7-6 and TRBJ1-2, with 10 positions matching TRBD1. V shed 4 bases and J 8 bases; nucleotides not matched to a gene: 4. CDR1 and CDR2 from the germline V gene are SGHVS and FNYEAQ. The CDR3 sequence is 13 residues long.

The chain carries TRBV19 and TRBJ2-4; 7 bases agree with TRBD1. Germline CDR1 is LNHDA and CDR2 is SQIVND (reference sequence). V trimming: 3 bases; J trimming: 0 bases; junction bases outside the gene matches: 5. The CDR3 is 16 residues long. CDR3 coding DNA: TGTGCCAGTAGTATTCATGAGGGGGCAGCCAAAAACATTCAGTACTTC. Translation gives CASSIHEGAAKNIQYF.

The chain is built from TRBV18 and TRBJ2-7; tentative D call: TRBD1 (5 bases). The germline V and J ends were trimmed by 1 base and 0 bases, with 13 bases remaining between them. CDR3 length equals 16 residues. Germline V gene lookup returns CDR1 KGHSH and CDR2 LQKENI. Written as DNA, the CDR3 is TGTGCCAGCTCACCACTCCCGAGACAGACCTCCTACGAGCAGTACTTC. Protein sequence: CASSPLPRQTSYEQYF.

CDR3 nucleotide sequence: TGCAGCGTCAACTCCGGGACAGGAGGATGCGAGCAGTACTTC. Translating it yields CSVNSGTGGCEQYF. This rearrangement joins TRBV29-1 to TRBJ2-7, with TRBD1 identical over 8 bases. This CDR3 has 14 residues. J gave up 6 bases and V 6 bases, and 13 bases lay outside the gene matches. CDR1 and CDR2 from the germline V gene are SQVTM and ANQGSEA.